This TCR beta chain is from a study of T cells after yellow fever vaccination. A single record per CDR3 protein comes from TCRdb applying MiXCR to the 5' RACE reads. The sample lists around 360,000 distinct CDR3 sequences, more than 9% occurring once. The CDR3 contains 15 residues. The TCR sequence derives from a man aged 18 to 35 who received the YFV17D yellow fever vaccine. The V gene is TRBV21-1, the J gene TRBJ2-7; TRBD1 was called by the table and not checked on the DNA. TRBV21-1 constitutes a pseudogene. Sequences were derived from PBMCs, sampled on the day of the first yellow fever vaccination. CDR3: CASSSPQAQGDEQYV. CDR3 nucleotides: TGTGCCAGCAGCTCACCCCAGGCCCAGGGGGACGAGCAGTACGTC.